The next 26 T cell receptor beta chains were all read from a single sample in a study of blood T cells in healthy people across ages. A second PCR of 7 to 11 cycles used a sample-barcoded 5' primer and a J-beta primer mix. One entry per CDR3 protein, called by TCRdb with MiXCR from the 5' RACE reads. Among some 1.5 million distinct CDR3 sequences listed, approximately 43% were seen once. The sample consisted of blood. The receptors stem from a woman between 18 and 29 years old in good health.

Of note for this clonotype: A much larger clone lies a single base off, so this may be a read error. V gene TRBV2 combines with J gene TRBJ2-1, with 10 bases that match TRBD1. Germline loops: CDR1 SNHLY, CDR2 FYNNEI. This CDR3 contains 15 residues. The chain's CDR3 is CASSLDRGAYNEQLF. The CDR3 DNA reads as TGTGCCAGCAGTTTGGACAGGGGGGCTTACAATGAGCAGTTATTC.

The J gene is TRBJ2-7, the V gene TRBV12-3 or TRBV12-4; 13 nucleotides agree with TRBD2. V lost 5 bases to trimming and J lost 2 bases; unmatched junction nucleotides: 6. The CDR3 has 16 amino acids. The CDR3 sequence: CASSRQLAGGTYEQYF. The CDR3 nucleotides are TGTGCCAGCAGTAGACAACTAGCGGGGGGGACCTACGAGCAGTACTTC.

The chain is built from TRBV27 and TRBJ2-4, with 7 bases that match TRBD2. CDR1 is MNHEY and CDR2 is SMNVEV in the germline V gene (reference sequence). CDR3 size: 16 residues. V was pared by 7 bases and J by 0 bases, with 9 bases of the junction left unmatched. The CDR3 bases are TGTGCCAGCAAACCTATGGGGGGGGAAGCCAAAAACATTCAGTACTTC. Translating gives CASKPMGGEAKNIQYF.

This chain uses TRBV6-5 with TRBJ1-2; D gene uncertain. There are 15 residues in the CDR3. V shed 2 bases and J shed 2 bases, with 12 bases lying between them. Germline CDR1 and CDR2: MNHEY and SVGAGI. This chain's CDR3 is CASSYDSRTNYGYTF. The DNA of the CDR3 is TGTGCCAGCAGTTACGATTCACGTACAAACTATGGCTACACCTTC.

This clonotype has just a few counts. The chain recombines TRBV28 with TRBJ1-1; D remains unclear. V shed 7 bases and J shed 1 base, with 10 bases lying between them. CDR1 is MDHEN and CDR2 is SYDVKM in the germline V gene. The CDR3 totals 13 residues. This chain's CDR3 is CASIRLRNTEAFF. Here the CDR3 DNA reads TGTGCCAGCATCAGATTGCGGAACACTGAAGCTTTCTTT.

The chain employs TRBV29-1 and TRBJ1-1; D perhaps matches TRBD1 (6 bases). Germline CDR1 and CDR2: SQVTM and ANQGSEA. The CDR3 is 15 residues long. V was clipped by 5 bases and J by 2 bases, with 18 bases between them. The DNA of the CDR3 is TGCAGCGTTCTTGACAGGCGGAGGGAAAACACTGAAGCTTTCTTT. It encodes CSVLDRRRENTEAFF.

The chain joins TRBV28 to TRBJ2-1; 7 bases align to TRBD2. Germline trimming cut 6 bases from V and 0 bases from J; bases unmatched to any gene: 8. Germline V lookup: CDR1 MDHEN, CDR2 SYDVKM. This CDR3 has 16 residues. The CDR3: CASSHPGGSSYNEQFF. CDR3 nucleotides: TGTGCCAGCAGCCACCCTGGCGGGAGCTCCTACAATGAGCAGTTCTTC. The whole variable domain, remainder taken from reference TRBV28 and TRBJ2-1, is DVKVTQSSRYLVKRTGEKVFLECVQDMDHENMFWYRQDPGLGLRLIYFSYDVKMKEKGDIPEGYSVSREKKERFSLILESASTNQTSMYLCASSHPGGSSYNEQFFGPGTRLTVL.

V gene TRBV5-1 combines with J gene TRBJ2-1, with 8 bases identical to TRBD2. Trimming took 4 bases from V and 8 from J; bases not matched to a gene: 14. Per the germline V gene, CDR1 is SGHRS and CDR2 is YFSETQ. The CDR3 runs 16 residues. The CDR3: CASSTLGSGIPDEQFF. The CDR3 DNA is TGCGCCAGCAGCACCCTGGGTAGCGGGATCCCGGATGAGCAGTTCTTC.

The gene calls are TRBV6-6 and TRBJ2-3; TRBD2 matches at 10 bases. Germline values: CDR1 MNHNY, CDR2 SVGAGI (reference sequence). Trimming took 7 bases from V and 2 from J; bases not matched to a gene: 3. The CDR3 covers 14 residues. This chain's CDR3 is CASNSGGFTDTQYF. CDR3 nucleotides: TGTGCCAGCAATAGCGGGGGGTTCACAGATACGCAGTATTTT.

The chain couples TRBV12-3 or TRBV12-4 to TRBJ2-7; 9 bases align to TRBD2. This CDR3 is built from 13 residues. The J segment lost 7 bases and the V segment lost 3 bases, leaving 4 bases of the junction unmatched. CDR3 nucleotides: TGTGCCAGCAGTTTGGGCGGGAGGGCTGAGCAGTACTTC. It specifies CASSLGGRAEQYF.

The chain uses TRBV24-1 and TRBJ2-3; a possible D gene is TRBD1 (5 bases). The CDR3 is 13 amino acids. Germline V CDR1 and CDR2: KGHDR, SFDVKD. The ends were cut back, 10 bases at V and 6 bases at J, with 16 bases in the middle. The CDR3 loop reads CATNRNSADTQYF. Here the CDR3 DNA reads TGTGCCACGAACAGGAATTCCGCGGATACGCAGTATTTT.

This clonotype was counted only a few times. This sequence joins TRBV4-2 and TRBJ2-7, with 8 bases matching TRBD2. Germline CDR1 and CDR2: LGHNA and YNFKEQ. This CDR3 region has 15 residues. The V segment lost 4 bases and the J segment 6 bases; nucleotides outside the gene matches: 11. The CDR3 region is CASSRDERERREQYF. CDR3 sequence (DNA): TGTGCCAGCAGCCGAGACGAGCGGGAGAGGCGCGAGCAGTACTTC.

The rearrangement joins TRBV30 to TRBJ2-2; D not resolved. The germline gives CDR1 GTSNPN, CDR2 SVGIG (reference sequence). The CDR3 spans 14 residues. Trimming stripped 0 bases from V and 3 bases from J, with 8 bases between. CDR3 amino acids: CAWSVLEDTGELFF. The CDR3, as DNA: TGTGCCTGGAGTGTACTTGAGGACACCGGGGAGCTGTTTTTT.

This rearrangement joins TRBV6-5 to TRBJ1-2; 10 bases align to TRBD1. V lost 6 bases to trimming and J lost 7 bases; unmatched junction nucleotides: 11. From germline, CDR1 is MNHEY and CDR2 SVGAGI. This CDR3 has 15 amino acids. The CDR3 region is CASRGTGTGAIGYTF. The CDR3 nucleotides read TGTGCCAGCAGGGGAACCGGGACAGGGGCAATTGGCTACACCTTC.

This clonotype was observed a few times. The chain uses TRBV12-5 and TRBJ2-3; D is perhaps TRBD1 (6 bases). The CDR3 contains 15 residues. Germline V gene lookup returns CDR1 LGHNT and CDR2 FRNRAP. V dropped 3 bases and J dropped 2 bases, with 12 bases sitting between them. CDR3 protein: CASGLGQYPTDTQYF. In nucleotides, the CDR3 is TGTGCTAGTGGTTTAGGACAGTACCCCACAGATACGCAGTATTTT.

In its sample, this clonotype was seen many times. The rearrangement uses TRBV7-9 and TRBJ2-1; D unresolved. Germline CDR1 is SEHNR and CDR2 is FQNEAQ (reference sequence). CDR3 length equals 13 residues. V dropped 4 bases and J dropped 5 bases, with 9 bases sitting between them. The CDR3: CASSSGLHNEQFF. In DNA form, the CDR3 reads TGTGCCAGCAGCTCGGGCTTACACAATGAGCAGTTCTTC.

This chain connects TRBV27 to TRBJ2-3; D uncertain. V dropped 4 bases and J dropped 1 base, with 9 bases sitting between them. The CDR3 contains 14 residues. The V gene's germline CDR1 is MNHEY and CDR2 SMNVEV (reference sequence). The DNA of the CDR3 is TGTGCCAGCAGTTCCTCCGCGGGCACAGATACGCAGTATTTT. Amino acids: CASSSSAGTDTQYF.

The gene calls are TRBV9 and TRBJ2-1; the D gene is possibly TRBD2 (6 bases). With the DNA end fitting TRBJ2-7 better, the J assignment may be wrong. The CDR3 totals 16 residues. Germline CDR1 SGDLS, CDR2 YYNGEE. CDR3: CASSVEGAGGYNEQYF. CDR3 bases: TGTGCCAGCAGCGTAGAGGGAGCGGGCGGTTACAATGAGCAGTACTTC.

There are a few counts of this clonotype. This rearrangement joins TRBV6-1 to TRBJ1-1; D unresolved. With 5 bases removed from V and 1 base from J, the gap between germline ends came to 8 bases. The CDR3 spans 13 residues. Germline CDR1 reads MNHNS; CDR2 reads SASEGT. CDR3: CASSMGWNTEAFF. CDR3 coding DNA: TGTGCCAGCAGTATGGGTTGGAACACTGAAGCTTTCTTT.

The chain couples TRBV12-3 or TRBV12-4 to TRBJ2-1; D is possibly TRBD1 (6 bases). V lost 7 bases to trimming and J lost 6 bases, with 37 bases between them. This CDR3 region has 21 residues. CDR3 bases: TGTGCCAGCATGAACCTAAGGTTCGAAGCAAGACAGAAACTGGGGGCCAATGAGCAGTTCTTC. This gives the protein CASMNLRFEARQKLGANEQFF.

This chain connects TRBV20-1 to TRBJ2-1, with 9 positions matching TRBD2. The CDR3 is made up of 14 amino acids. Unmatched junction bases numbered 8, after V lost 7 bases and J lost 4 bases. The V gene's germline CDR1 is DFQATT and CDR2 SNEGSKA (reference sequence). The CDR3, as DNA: TGCAGTGTCTGGGCTAGCGGGAATTACAATGAGCAGTTCTTC. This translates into CSVWASGNYNEQFF.

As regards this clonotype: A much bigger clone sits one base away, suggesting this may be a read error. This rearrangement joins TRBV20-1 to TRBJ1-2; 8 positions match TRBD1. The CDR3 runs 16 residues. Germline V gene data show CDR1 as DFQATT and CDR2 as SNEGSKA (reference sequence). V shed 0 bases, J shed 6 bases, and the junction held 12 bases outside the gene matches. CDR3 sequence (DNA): TGCAGTGCTAGAGATACCGCGGGACAGGAGGCCCATGGCTACACCTTC. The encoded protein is CSARDTAGQEAHGYTF.

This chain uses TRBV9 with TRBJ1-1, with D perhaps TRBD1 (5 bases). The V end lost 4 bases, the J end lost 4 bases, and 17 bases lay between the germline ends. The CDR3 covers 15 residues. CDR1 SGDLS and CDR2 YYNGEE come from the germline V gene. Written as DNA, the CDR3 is TGTGCCAGCAGCCGGGGTGTAGGGACCCCCACTGAAGCTTTCTTT. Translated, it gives CASSRGVGTPTEAFF. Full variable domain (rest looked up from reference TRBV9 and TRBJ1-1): DSGVTQTPKHLITATGQRVTLRCSPRSGDLSVYWYQQSLDQGLQFLIQYYNGEERAKGNILERFSAQQFPDLHSELNLSSLELGDSALYFCASSRGVGTPTEAFFGQGTRLTVV.

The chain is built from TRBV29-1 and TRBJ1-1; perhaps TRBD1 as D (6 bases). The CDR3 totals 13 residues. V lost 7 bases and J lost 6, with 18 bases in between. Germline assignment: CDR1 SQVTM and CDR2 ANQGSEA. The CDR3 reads CSAGPRGSSEAFF. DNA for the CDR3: TGCAGCGCCGGACCCAGGGGATCCTCTGAAGCTTTCTTT. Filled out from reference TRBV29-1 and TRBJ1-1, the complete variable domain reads SAVISQKPSRDICQRGTSLTIQCQVDSQVTMMFWYRQQPGQSLTLIATANQGSEATYESGFVIDKFPISRPNLTFSTLTVSNMSPEDSSIYLCSAGPRGSSEAFFGQGTRLTVV.

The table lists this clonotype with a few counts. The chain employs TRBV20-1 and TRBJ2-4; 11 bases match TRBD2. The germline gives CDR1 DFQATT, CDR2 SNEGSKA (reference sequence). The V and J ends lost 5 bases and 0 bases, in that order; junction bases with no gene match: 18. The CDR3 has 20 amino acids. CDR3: CSARYLLNRLAGIAKNIQYF. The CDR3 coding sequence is TGCAGTGCTCGATACCTTCTTAATCGACTAGCGGGGATAGCCAAAAACATTCAGTACTTC.

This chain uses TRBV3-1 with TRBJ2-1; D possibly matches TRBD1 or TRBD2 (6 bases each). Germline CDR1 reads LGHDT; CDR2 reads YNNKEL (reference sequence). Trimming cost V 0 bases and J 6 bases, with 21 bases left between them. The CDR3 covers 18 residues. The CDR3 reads CASSQEGGFGVVGNEQFF. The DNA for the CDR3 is TGTGCCAGCAGCCAAGAGGGGGGCTTCGGGGTGGTTGGCAATGAGCAGTTCTTC.